This is a list of T cell receptor beta chains from one sample in a study of cytomegalovirus exposure and HLA in healthy donors. The assay was immunoSEQ multiplex PCR, and TCRdb's table has in-frame clones only and misses some. Of 150,000 to 200,000 clones in the sample, 65% to 80% were seen once. The source material was PBMCs. These TCRs come from a woman in her forties or fifties in good health and CMV-seropositive. Each CDR3 is given with its conserved first and last residue. The D gene is left open where the match is weak. Only some rows state a clone size, as once, few, many or a class for expanded clones.

>14|TRBV10-3|TRBJ1-1|TRBD1|.
CAISSGQMNTEAFF
TGTGCCATAAGTTCGGGACAGATGAACACTGAAGCTTTCTTT
>12|TRBV30|TRBJ2-7|TRBD2|once
CAWTPGGYEQYF
TGTGCCTGGACTCCGGGGGGCTACGAGCAGTACTTC
>15|TRBV28|TRBJ1-2|.|.
CASASTGIANYGYTF
TGTGCCAGCGCTTCGACTGGCATTGCTAACTATGGCTACACCTTC
>13|TRBV2|TRBJ2-7|.|.
CASSEFEGGEQYF
TGTGCCAGCAGTGAATTCGAGGGAGGCGAGCAGTACTTC
>12|TRBV10-3|TRBJ1-2|TRBD1|.
CAVGQGDYGYTF
TGTGCCGTGGGACAGGGGGACTATGGCTACACCTTC
>15|TRBV7-2|TRBJ1-3|.|.
CASSLGGGGRNTIYF
TGTGCCAGCAGCTTAGGGGGAGGGGGAAGAAACACCATATATTTT
>18|TRBV28|TRBJ2-6|TRBD1|.
CASSIIQGPSSGANVLTF
TGTGCCAGCAGTATTATACAGGGGCCTAGCTCTGGGGCCAACGTCCTGACTTTC
>14|TRBV6-5|TRBJ2-1|.|few
CASSLRQGYNEQFF
TGTGCCAGCAGTTTGCGGCAGGGTTACAATGAGCAGTTCTTC
>15|TRBV11-2|TRBJ2-1|TRBD1|.
CASSSQGQGYNEQFF
TGTGCCAGCAGCTCCCAGGGACAGGGGTACAATGAGCAGTTCTTC
>16|TRBV28|TRBJ1-5|.|.
CASSPPRGLSNQPQHF
TGTGCCAGCAGCCCACCTCGGGGTCTGAGCAATCAGCCCCAGCATTTT
>13|TRBV7-9|TRBJ2-7|.|.
CSSSLTGSYEQYF
TGTTCCAGCAGCTTAACAGGGAGCTACGAGCAGTACTTC
>12|TRBV5-4|TRBJ2-7|.|.
CASSLQGIGQYF
TGTGCCAGCAGCTTGCAGGGGATCGGGCAGTACTTC
>16|TRBV11-3|TRBJ2-2|TRBD1|.
CASSPGQGANTGELFF
TGTGCCAGCAGCCCAGGACAGGGGGCGAACACCGGGGAGCTGTTTTTT
>16|TRBV4-3|TRBJ1-2|TRBD1|.
CASSPTLTGLGYGYTF
TGCGCCAGCAGCCCTACCCTGACAGGGCTGGGCTATGGCTACACCTTC
>11|TRBV29-1|TRBJ2-7|.|.
CSVGGSGEQYF
TGCAGCGTTGGTGGGTCAGGCGAGCAGTACTTC
>13|TRBV11-3|TRBJ2-7|.|.
CASSLGTPGGQYF
TGTGCCAGCAGCTTAGGAACCCCCGGGGGGCAGTACTTC
>17|TRBV7-9|TRBJ2-3|TRBD2|.
CASSPFGLAGTTDTQYF
TGTGCCAGCAGCCCATTTGGACTAGCGGGAACCACAGATACGCAGTATTTT
>14|TRBV18|TRBJ1-3|.|once
CASSLPAEGNTIYF
TGTGCCAGCTCACTACCGGCTGAAGGAAACACCATATATTTT
>15|TRBV28|TRBJ2-1|TRBD2|.
CASSLLAGGENEQFF
TGTGCCAGCAGTTTATTAGCGGGAGGGGAAAATGAGCAGTTCTTC
>15|TRBV7-3|TRBJ1-1|TRBD1|.
CASSSTGQPYTEAFF
TGTGCCAGCAGCTCAACGGGACAGCCTTACACTGAAGCTTTCTTT
>15|TRBV7-9|TRBJ2-4|TRBD2|.
CASSLTGGSKNSQYF
TGTGCCAGCAGCTTAACGGGGGGGAGCAAAAACAGTCAGTACTTC
>19|TRBV2|TRBJ2-4|TRBD2|.
CASSEGGIAGAGAKNIQYF
TGTGCCAGCAGTGAAGGCGGGATAGCGGGAGCTGGAGCCAAAAACATTCAGTACTTC
>14|TRBV19|TRBJ1-2|.|.
CASRIGEGNYGYTF
TGTGCCAGTAGAATAGGGGAGGGAAACTATGGCTACACCTTC
>14|TRBV6-1|TRBJ2-7|.|.
CASGRLVRGDEQYF
TGTGCCAGCGGCCGACTCGTCCGGGGTGACGAGCAGTACTTC
>15|TRBV6-6|TRBJ2-5|TRBD2|.
CASSTSGTSGETQYF
TGTGCCAGCAGCACCTCCGGGACTAGCGGGGAGACCCAGTACTTC
>15|TRBV5-1|TRBJ2-7|.|.
CASSSGSTDLYEQYF
TGCGCCAGCAGCTCGGGTTCGACAGATCTCTACGAGCAGTACTTC
>14|TRBV2|TRBJ2-5|TRBD2|.
CASTRGGIQETQYF
TGTGCCAGCACTCGGGGGGGGATCCAAGAGACCCAGTACTTC
>13|TRBV21-1|TRBJ1-1|.|few
CASSEYLLSGAFF
TGTGCCAGCAGCGAATACCTTCTAAGTGGAGCTTTCTTT
>15|TRBV7-2|TRBJ2-1|.|.
CASSLAGANYNEQFF
TGTGCCAGCAGCTTAGCGGGGGCCAACTACAATGAGCAGTTCTTC
>18|TRBV30|TRBJ1-1|.|.
CAWSDSLGPDFMNTEAFF
TGTGCCTGGAGCGACAGTCTAGGACCCGATTTCATGAACACTGAAGCTTTCTTT
>17|TRBV5-1|TRBJ1-2|TRBD1|.
CASSLPGGGTANYGYTF
TGCGCCAGCAGCTTGCCCGGCGGGGGGACAGCTAACTATGGCTACACCTTC
>13|TRBV2|TRBJ1-1|.|once
CASSDQGNTEAFF
TGTGCCAGCAGCGACCAGGGGAACACTGAAGCTTTCTTT
>14|TRBV30|TRBJ1-1|.|few
CAWSQASLNTEAFF
TGTGCCTGGAGTCAGGCCAGCTTGAACACTGAAGCTTTCTTT
>13|TRBV6-6|TRBJ1-1|.|.
CASSYVTDTEAFF
TGTGCCAGCAGTTATGTCACAGACACTGAAGCTTTCTTT
>12|TRBV7-2|TRBJ2-5|.|once
CASSPYGETQYF
TGTGCCAGCAGCCCCTACGGGGAGACCCAGTACTTC
>15|TRBV6-4|TRBJ2-3|TRBD1|.
CASRVGTGSDDTQYF
TGTGCCAGCAGGGTGGGGACAGGGTCGGATGATACGCAGTATTTT
>16|TRBV7-9|TRBJ1-4|TRBD1|once
CASSWGQGATIEKLFF
TGTGCCAGCAGCTGGGGACAGGGGGCTACAATTGAAAAACTGTTTTTT
>16|TRBV5-4|TRBJ1-1|.|.
CASSLTRGGRGTEAFF
TGTGCCAGCAGCTTAACAAGGGGGGGAAGAGGCACTGAAGCTTTCTTT
>14|TRBV23-1|TRBJ2-7|.|.
CASMEGRESYEQYF
TGCGCCAGCATGGAGGGCAGGGAATCCTACGAGCAGTACTTC
>17|TRBV7-2|TRBJ2-1|TRBD1|.
CASSPTGGTLVRNEQFF
TGTGCCAGCAGCCCGACAGGGGGAACCCTCGTCCGCAATGAGCAGTTCTTC
>11|TRBV29-1|TRBJ1-1|.|.
CSVEEATEAFF
TGCAGCGTTGAAGAAGCTACTGAAGCTTTCTTT
>13|TRBV18|TRBJ2-1|.|.
CASSPSGSNEQFF
TGTGCCAGCTCACCCTCGGGGTCGAATGAGCAGTTCTTC
>10|TRBV7-9|TRBJ2-1|.|once
CASSFGLQFF
TGTGCCAGCAGCTTCGGTTTGCAGTTCTTC
>15|TRBV2|TRBJ2-2|TRBD2|.
CASTILAGAFGELFF
TGTGCCAGCACGATACTAGCGGGAGCATTTGGGGAGCTGTTTTTT
>14|TRBV5-1|TRBJ2-5|.|.
CASSPRLSQETQYF
TGCGCCAGCAGCCCAAGACTGAGTCAAGAGACCCAGTACTTC
>14|TRBV2|TRBJ2-7|TRBD2|.
CASRGAGEWYEQYF
TGTGCCAGTCGTGGAGCGGGAGAGTGGTACGAGCAGTACTTC
>17|TRBV6-1|TRBJ2-7|.|.
CASSDLSGRMISYEQYF
TGTGCCAGCAGTGACCTGTCTGGCAGGATGATCTCCTACGAGCAGTACTTC